This T cell receptor (beta chain) was sequenced in a study of blood T cell repertoires in COVID-19. Study-level background: Samples taken during acute and convalescent COVID-19 were collected in the United States, Italy and Spain. PBMCs, B-cell-depleted T cells, or T cells were the source of the cDNA or gDNA that made up the material.

Germline V gene sequence: CDR1 SGHNT, CDR2 YENEEA. The CDR3 extends over 14 amino acids. V was shortened by 5 bases and J by 2 bases, with 9 bases between the two germline ends. In the original workflow: The authors estimated nucleated cell counts from reference gene primer amplification. Assay: immunoSEQ multiplex PCR; the TCRdb copy retains only in-frame clones and omits some. V and J calls plus clone size are reproduced from that table; the DNA served to infer D and trimming. There are nearly 300,000 clones in the sample; around 88% occur only once, and roughly 6.9% lies in the top ten. The V gene is TRBV11-3, the J gene TRBJ2-2; D uncertain. The specimen sequenced was peripheral blood. The sequence came from a woman aged 25 to 39 who had recovered from COVID-19. The CDR3 sequence: CASSPRTNTGELFF. The CDR3 DNA follows: TGTGCCAGCAGCCCCAGAACAAACACCGGGGAGCTGTTTTTT.